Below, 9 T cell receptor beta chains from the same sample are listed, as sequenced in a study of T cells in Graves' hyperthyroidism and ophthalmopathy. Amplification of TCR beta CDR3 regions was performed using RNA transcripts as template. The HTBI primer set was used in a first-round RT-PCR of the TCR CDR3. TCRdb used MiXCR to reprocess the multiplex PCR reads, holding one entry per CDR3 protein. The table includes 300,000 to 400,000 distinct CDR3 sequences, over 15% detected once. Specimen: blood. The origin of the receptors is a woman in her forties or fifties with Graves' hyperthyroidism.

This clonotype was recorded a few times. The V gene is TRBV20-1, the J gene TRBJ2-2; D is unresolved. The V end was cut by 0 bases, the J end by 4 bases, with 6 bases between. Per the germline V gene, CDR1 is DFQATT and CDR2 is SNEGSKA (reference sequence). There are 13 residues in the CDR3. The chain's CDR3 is CSARDAGTGELFF. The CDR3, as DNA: TGCAGTGCTAGAGATGCCGGCACCGGGGAGCTGTTTTTT.

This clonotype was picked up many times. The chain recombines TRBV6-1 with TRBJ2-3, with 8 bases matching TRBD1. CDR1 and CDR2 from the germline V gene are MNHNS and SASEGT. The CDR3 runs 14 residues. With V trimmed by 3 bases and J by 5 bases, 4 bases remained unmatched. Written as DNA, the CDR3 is TGTGCCAGCAGTGACCGGACAGGGAGAGATACGCAGTATTTT. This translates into CASSDRTGRDTQYF.

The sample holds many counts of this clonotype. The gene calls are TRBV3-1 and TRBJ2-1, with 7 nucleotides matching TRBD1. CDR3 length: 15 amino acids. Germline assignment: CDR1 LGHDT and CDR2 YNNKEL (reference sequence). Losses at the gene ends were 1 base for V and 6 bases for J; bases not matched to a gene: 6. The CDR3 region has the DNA TGTGCCAGCAGCCAAGTGGAGACAGGGATCAATGAGCAGTTCTTC. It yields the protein CASSQVETGINEQFF.

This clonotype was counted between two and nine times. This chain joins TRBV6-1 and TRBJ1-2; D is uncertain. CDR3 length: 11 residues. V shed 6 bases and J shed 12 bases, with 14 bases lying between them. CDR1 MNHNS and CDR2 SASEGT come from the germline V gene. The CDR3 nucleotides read TGTGCCAGCAGAGCCGGGCCCCGGGACACCTTC. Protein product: CASRAGPRDTF.

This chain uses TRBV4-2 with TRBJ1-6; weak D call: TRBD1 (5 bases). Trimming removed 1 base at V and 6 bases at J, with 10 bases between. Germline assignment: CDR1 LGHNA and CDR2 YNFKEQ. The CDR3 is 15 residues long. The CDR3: CASSQAGQSNSPLHF. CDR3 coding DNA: TGTGCCAGCAGCCAAGCCGGACAAAGTAATTCACCCCTCCACTTT.

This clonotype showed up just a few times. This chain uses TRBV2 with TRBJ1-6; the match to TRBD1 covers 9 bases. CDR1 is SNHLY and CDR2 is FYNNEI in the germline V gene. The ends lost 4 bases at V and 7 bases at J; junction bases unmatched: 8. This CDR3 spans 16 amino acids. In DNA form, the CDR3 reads TGTGCCAGCAGTGTGGGACAGGGAGCGGTGAATTCACCCCTCCACTTT. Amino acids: CASSVGQGAVNSPLHF.

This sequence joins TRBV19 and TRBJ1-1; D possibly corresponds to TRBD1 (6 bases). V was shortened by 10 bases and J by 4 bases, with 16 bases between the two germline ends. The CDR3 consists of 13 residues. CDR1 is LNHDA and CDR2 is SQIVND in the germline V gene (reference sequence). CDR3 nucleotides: TGTGCCAATAGCGGACAGATGGGCACTGAAGCTTTCTTT. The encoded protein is CANSGQMGTEAFF.

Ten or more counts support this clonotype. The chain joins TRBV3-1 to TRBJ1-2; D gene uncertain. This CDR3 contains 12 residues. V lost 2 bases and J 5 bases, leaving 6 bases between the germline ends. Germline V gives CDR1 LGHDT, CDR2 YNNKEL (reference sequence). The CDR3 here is CASSQTEYGYTF. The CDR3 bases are TGTGCCAGCAGCCAAACAGAGTATGGCTACACCTTC.

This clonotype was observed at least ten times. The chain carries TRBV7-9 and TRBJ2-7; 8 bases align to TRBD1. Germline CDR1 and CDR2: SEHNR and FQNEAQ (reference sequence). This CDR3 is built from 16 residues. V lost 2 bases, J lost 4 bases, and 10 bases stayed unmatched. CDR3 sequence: CASSLISTGEIYEQYF. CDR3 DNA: TGTGCCAGCAGCTTAATTTCGACAGGGGAGATATACGAGCAGTACTTC. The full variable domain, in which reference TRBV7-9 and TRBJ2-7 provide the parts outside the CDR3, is DTGVSQNPRHKITKRGQNVTFRCDPISEHNRLYWYRQTLGQGPEFLTYFQNEAQLEKSRLLSDRFSAERPKGSFSTLEIQRTEQGDSAMYLCASSLISTGEIYEQYFGPGTRLTVT.